The 27 T cell receptor beta chains given below trace back to one sample, sequenced in a study of Ad26.COV2.S vaccination and SARS-CoV-2 variants. The method was immunoSEQ multiplex PCR; TCRdb's version includes in-frame clones alone and lacks a portion of them. The sample consists of more than 300,000 clones, around 81% of them appearing once. Sample treatment: around 19 received Ad26.COV2.S at low or high dose, single or two shots; roughly 5 received placebo; per-sample allocation not given. Samples came from day 63 after the first vaccine or placebo injection. The material sequenced was peripheral blood, taken in a trial of Ad26.COV2.S vaccine versus placebo. Receptors originate from a person between 18 and 59 years old who received the Ad26.COV2.S COVID-19 vaccine or a placebo.

The V and J genes are TRBV7-2 and TRBJ2-5; a possible D gene is TRBD2 (6 bases). This CDR3 spans 15 amino acids. V was pared by 2 bases and J by 5 bases, with 15 bases between. Germline CDR1 and CDR2: SGHTA and FQGNSA. CDR3 DNA sequence: TGTGCCAGCAGCTTAACCAGGGAGGAATGGGAGACCCAGTACTTC. This translates into CASSLTREEWETQYF.

This clone has only a few counts. This chain joins TRBV4-2 and TRBJ1-2, with D tentatively TRBD1 (5 bases). Looked up from germline, CDR1 is LGHNA and CDR2 is YNFKEQ. CDR3 length: 14 amino acids. Trimming shortened V by 0 bases and J by 7 bases, and 12 bases separated the two germline ends. CDR3 residues: CASSQDSGVGGYTF. CDR3 DNA sequence: TGTGCCAGCAGCCAAGATTCGGGGGTGGGTGGCTACACCTTC.

The CDR3 sequence: CASSPAQSSYNEQFF. CDR3 nucleotide sequence: TGTGCCAGCTCCCCCGCGCAGAGCTCCTACAATGAGCAGTTCTTC. The chain joins TRBV18 to TRBJ2-1; D is uncertain. Trimming left V 6 bases short and J 0 bases short, with 12 bases between. Germline assignment: CDR1 KGHSH and CDR2 LQKENI. The CDR3 consists of 15 residues.

This chain connects TRBV19 to TRBJ1-5; TRBD1 might be the D (5 bases). The CDR3 extends over 17 amino acids. The V gene's germline CDR1 is LNHDA and CDR2 SQIVND (reference sequence). V dropped 3 bases and J dropped 4 bases, with 19 bases sitting between them. The DNA for the CDR3 is TGTGCCAGTAGTATTGATCCTGGCGGGGGTTATAATCAGCCCCAGCATTTT. Translating it yields CASSIDPGGGYNQPQHF.

J is TRBJ1-1 and V is TRBV28, with 9 bases that match TRBD1. The CDR3 is 15 amino acids. Trimming cost V 7 bases and J 3 bases; bases outside gene matches: 9. Germline-derived CDR1 and CDR2 are MDHEN and SYDVKM. The CDR3 spells CASNDPGQGYTEAFF. As DNA, the CDR3 is TGTGCCAGCAACGATCCGGGACAGGGATACACTGAAGCTTTCTTT.

The V gene is TRBV15, the J gene TRBJ1-2; D not certain. Germline loops: CDR1 LNHNV, CDR2 YYDKDF (reference sequence). This CDR3 has 14 amino acids. Trimming removed 1 base from V and 8 bases from J, with 14 bases in between. In nucleotides, the CDR3 is TGTGCCACCAGCAGAGCCAGGTATCACGAGGGCTACACCTTC. It codes for CATSRARYHEGYTF.

The chain recombines TRBV9 with TRBJ1-2; D unclear. Trimming pared 5 bases from V and 6 bases from J, leaving 23 bases between. The germline V gene encodes CDR1 SGDLS and CDR2 YYNGEE. The CDR3 has 16 amino acids. CDR3 sequence (DNA): TGTGCCAGCAGATCCGAGTCCCCCCGGTGGGGTGATGGCTACACCTTC. Translating gives CASRSESPRWGDGYTF. The complete variable domain, with remaining parts taken from reference TRBV9 and TRBJ1-2, reads DSGVTQTPKHLITATGQRVTLRCSPRSGDLSVYWYQQSLDQGLQFLIQYYNGEERAKGNILERFSAQQFPDLHSELNLSSLELGDSALYFCASRSESPRWGDGYTFGSGTRLTVV.

V gene TRBV7-3 combines with J gene TRBJ1-2; a weak D match, TRBD1 (6 bases). The V end lost 5 bases, the J end lost 7 bases, and 26 bases lay between the germline ends. This CDR3 contains 17 residues. Germline V gene lookup returns CDR1 SGHTA and CDR2 FQGTGA. The CDR3 here is CASSLEYMTGRVGGYTF. CDR3 bases: TGTGCCAGCAGCCTCGAGTACATGACAGGTCGAGTGGGTGGCTACACCTTC. The variable domain in full, with the rest retrieved from reference TRBV7-3 and TRBJ1-2, is GAGVSQTPSNKVTEKGKYVELRCDPISGHTALYWYRQSLGQGPEFLIYFQGTGAADDSGLPNDRFFAVRPEGSVSTLKIQRTERGDSAVYLCASSLEYMTGRVGGYTFGSGTRLTVV.

The V call is TRBV7-9, the J call TRBJ1-4; TRBD1 matches at 7 bases. The CDR3 contains 14 residues. After removal of 5 bases from V and 5 bases from J, the junction contained 5 bases not matched to a gene. CDR1 and CDR2 from the germline V gene are SEHNR and FQNEAQ (reference sequence). The CDR3 sequence is CASSIGTENEKLFF. CDR3 sequence (DNA): TGTGCCAGCAGCATTGGGACAGAGAATGAAAAACTGTTTTTT.

The chain links TRBV5-1 to TRBJ2-7, with D maybe TRBD1 (6 bases). Deletions cut 4 bases from V and 1 base from J, with 18 bases between. CDR1 SGHRS and CDR2 YFSETQ come from the germline V gene. This CDR3 has 16 amino acids. The CDR3 loop reads CASSLRQVPLSYEQYF. Written as DNA, the CDR3 is TGCGCCAGCAGCCTCCGACAGGTCCCCCTTTCCTACGAGCAGTACTTC.

This clone appeared once. The gene calls are TRBV5-4 and TRBJ2-3; tentatively, D is TRBD1 (6 bases). This CDR3 spans 15 amino acids. V was clipped by 4 bases and J by 1 base, with 13 bases between them. The germline V gene encodes CDR1 SGHNT and CDR2 YYREEE (reference sequence). The CDR3 DNA reads TGTGCCAGCAGCCGGACAGATCTGGGCACAGATACGCAGTATTTT. Its protein is CASSRTDLGTDTQYF.

The J gene is TRBJ1-2, the V gene TRBV7-9; D gene ambiguous. Per germline, CDR1 SEHNR and CDR2 FQNEAQ (reference sequence). V dropped 1 base and J dropped 8 bases, with 11 bases sitting between them. This CDR3 region has 13 residues. CDR3 sequence (DNA): TGTGCCAGCAGCTTAGGAGGGAGTCTGGGCTACACCTTC. Its protein product is CASSLGGSLGYTF.

This clone appeared once. V is TRBV7-9 and J is TRBJ2-3; 10 bases line up with TRBD2. CDR3 size: 15 residues. Germline values: CDR1 SEHNR, CDR2 FQNEAQ (reference sequence). V shed 5 bases and J 4 bases; nucleotides not matched to a gene: 6. The DNA for the CDR3 is TGTGCCAGCAGCCCGTTAGCGGGGGGAGCAGATACGCAGTATTTT. Translation gives CASSPLAGGADTQYF. The complete variable domain, with remaining parts taken from reference TRBV7-9 and TRBJ2-3, reads DTGVSQNPRHKITKRGQNVTFRCDPISEHNRLYWYRQTLGQGPEFLTYFQNEAQLEKSRLLSDRFSAERPKGSFSTLEIQRTEQGDSAMYLCASSPLAGGADTQYFGPGTRLTVL.

V usage is TRBV14 and J usage is TRBJ2-7; D remains ambiguous. V was pared by 2 bases and J by 4 bases, with 9 bases between. Germline V gene data show CDR1 as SGHDN and CDR2 as FVKESK. The CDR3 runs 13 residues. The chain's CDR3 is CASSQLQGYEQYF. The CDR3 DNA follows: TGTGCCAGCAGCCAACTCCAAGGGTACGAGCAGTACTTC. Full variable domain (missing parts from reference TRBV14 and TRBJ2-7): EAGVTQFPSHSVIEKGQTVTLRCDPISGHDNLYWYRRVMGKEIKFLLHFVKESKQDESGMPNNRFLAERTGGTYSTLKVQPAELEDSGVYFCASSQLQGYEQYFGPGTRLTVT.

The gene calls are TRBV9 and TRBJ2-2, with TRBD2 matching 9 bases. The length of the CDR3 is 15 residues. V shed 3 bases, J shed 4 bases, and the junction held 4 bases outside the gene matches. The germline V gene encodes CDR1 SGDLS and CDR2 YYNGEE. CDR3 region: CASSARGGGTGELFF. The DNA for the CDR3 is TGTGCCAGCAGCGCCCGCGGGGGGGGCACCGGGGAGCTGTTTTTT.

This clone was seen a single time. The chain recombines TRBV19 with TRBJ2-1, with D perhaps TRBD2 (5 bases). The CDR3 spans 14 residues. V shed 4 bases and J shed 4 bases, with 11 bases lying between them. The germline V gene encodes CDR1 LNHDA and CDR2 SQIVND (reference sequence). CDR3 in amino acids: CASSTGRTYNEQFF. In nucleotides, the CDR3 is TGTGCCAGTAGTACCGGGCGGACTTACAATGAGCAGTTCTTC. Full variable domain (rest looked up from reference TRBV19 and TRBJ2-1): DGGITQSPKYLFRKEGQNVTLSCEQNLNHDAMYWYRQDPGQGLRLIYYSQIVNDFQKGDIAEGYSVSREKKESFPLTVTSAQKNPTAFYLCASSTGRTYNEQFFGPGTRLTVL.

The chain recombines TRBV28 with TRBJ1-5; 9 positions match TRBD1. V was pared by 7 bases and J by 5 bases, with 12 bases of the junction left unmatched. This CDR3 has 16 residues. Germline values: CDR1 MDHEN, CDR2 SYDVKM. The CDR3 DNA is TGTGCCAGCACGGACAGGGGATTCTCGGCGGATCAGCCCCAGCATTTT. Translated, it gives CASTDRGFSADQPQHF.

The genes are TRBV7-3 and TRBJ2-1; TRBD1 might be the D (6 bases). V shed 5 bases and J shed 1 base, with 9 bases lying between them. The CDR3 extends over 14 amino acids. Germline V lookup: CDR1 SGHTA, CDR2 FQGTGA. The CDR3 protein is CASSKDSSYNEQFF. The CDR3 DNA follows: TGTGCCAGCAGCAAGGACAGTTCCTACAATGAGCAGTTCTTC.

This clone turned up a few times. The genes are TRBV7-9 and TRBJ2-7; no clear D. V dropped 1 base and J dropped 5 bases, with 6 bases sitting between them. Germline CDR1 and CDR2: SEHNR and FQNEAQ (reference sequence). This CDR3 is built from 12 residues. The CDR3 loop is CASSLGENEQYF. The DNA for the CDR3 is TGTGCCAGCAGCTTAGGGGAAAACGAGCAGTACTTC.

A note on this clone: The sample has other DNA sequences that encode this CDR3 too. This chain links TRBV6-5 with TRBJ2-5; D gene uncertain. Germline V gene sequence: CDR1 MNHEY, CDR2 SVGAGI. The CDR3 is 11 residues long. V was shortened by 5 bases and J by 2 bases, with 3 bases between the two germline ends. CDR3 in DNA: TGTGCCAGCAGTCCTCAAGAGACCCAGTACTTC. Translated: CASSPQETQYF.

This sequence joins TRBV3-1 (or the pseudogene TRBV3-2) and TRBJ1-4; 9 bases agree with TRBD1. With V trimmed by 3 bases and J by 7 bases, 6 bases remained unmatched. CDR1 LGHDT and CDR2 YNNKEL come from the germline V gene (reference sequence). This CDR3 is built from 15 residues. This CDR3 reads CASSQMTGGAEKLFF. As DNA, the CDR3 is TGTGCCAGCAGCCAGATGACAGGGGGTGCTGAAAAACTGTTTTTT.

The chain joins TRBV5-1 to TRBJ1-4; 7 bases map to TRBD1. J lost 8 bases, V lost 4 bases, and 8 bases had no gene match. The germline CDR1 and CDR2 sequences are SGHRS and YFSETQ. This CDR3 is 14 amino acids long. The CDR3 protein is CASSLGQMGEKLFF. Written as DNA, the CDR3 is TGCGCCAGCAGCCTGGGACAGATGGGAGAAAAACTGTTTTTT.

The CDR3 bases are TGCGCCAGCAGCTTGGATGGGGTATCAAACACTGAAGCTTTCTTT. This gives the protein CASSLDGVSNTEAFF. This chain joins TRBV5-1 and TRBJ1-1; D is undetermined. The CDR3 is 15 amino acids. Trimming removed 0 bases at V and 2 bases at J, with 11 bases between. CDR1 and CDR2 (germline): SGHRS, YFSETQ.

J is TRBJ1-3 and V is TRBV11-1; no firm D call. Germline assignment: CDR1 SGHAT and CDR2 FQDESV (reference sequence). V lost 5 bases, J lost 4 bases, and 15 bases lay in between. This CDR3 spans 15 amino acids. DNA for the CDR3: TGTGCCAGCAGCCTCACGGGATTCACAGGAAACACCATATATTTT. As protein: CASSLTGFTGNTIYF.

The J gene is TRBJ1-6, the V gene TRBV13, with 8 nucleotides matching TRBD1. V lost 2 bases and J lost 7; bases outside the gene matches: 7. Germline loops: CDR1 PRHDT, CDR2 FYEKMQ (reference sequence). The CDR3 has 16 residues. CDR3 region: CASSLKARTGNSPLHF. The CDR3 coding sequence is TGTGCCAGCAGCTTAAAGGCTCGGACAGGGAATTCACCCCTCCACTTT.

The CDR3 here is CASSSQGAQSYNSPLHF. CDR3 DNA sequence: TGTGCCAGCAGTTCCCAGGGGGCGCAGTCTTATAATTCACCCCTCCACTTT. The chain joins TRBV28 to TRBJ1-6; 8 positions agree with TRBD1. Unmatched junction bases numbered 9, after V lost 4 bases and J lost 4 bases. The CDR3 sequence is 17 residues long. Germline V lookup: CDR1 MDHEN, CDR2 SYDVKM.

The CDR3 protein is CASSHTGRGETQYF. CDR3 bases: TGTGCCAGCAGCCACACGGGGAGGGGAGAGACCCAGTACTTC. The V gene is TRBV21-1, the J gene TRBJ2-5; the listed D gene, TRBD2, was not tested against the DNA. TRBV21-1 is tagged as a pseudogene. This CDR3 region has 14 residues.